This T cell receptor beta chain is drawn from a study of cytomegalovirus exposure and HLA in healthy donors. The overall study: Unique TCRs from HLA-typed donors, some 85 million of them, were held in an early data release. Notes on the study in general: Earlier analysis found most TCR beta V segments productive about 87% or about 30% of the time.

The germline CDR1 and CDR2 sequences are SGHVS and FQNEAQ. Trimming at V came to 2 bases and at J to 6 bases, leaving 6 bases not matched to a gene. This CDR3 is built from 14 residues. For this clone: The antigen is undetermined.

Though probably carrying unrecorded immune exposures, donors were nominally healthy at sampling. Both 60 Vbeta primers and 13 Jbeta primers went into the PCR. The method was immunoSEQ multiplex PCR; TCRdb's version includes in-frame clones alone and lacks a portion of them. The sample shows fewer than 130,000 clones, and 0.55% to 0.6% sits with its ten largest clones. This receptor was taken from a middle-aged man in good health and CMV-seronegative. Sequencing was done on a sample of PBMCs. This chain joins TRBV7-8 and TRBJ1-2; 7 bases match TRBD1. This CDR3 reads CASSLNRRGDGYTF. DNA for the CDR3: TGTGCCAGCAGCTTAAATCGCAGGGGGGATGGCTACACCTTC.